What follows is one T cell receptor beta chain and its context. One Seattle source followed patients from active infection through their disease course. TCRdb's copy holds only in-frame clones and misses some; the assay was immunoSEQ multiplex PCR. This sample has under 250,000 clones, with 80% to 95% found just once. This specimen comes from a study of blood T cell repertoires in COVID-19. About the study: From the United States, Italy and Spain came samples of acute and convalescent COVID-19. Nucleic acid was either cDNA or gDNA, and it came from T cells, B-cell-depleted T cells, or PBMCs.

This CDR3 has 16 amino acids. With V trimmed by 5 bases and J by 4 bases, 14 bases remained unmatched. Germline CDR1 SGDLS, CDR2 YYNGEE. The receptor was derived from a young man with COVID-19, enrolled during active disease. The sample taken for sequencing was peripheral blood. The rearrangement links TRBV9 to TRBJ1-2; 7 positions match TRBD1. CDR3 sequence: CASRRTGSQLGYGYTF. The CDR3 nucleotides read TGTGCCAGCAGGCGGACAGGCTCTCAACTAGGCTATGGCTACACCTTC.